One and the same sample provided the 15 T cell receptor beta chains below, sequenced in a study of blood T cell repertoires in COVID-19. Clones were read by immunoSEQ multiplex PCR, and TCRdb kept only the in-frame ones, dropping some. The table records roughly 700,000 clones, more than 80% of them present only once. The specimen sequenced was peripheral blood. These receptors were obtained from a woman aged 18-35 years with acute or convalescent COVID-19.

The chain has TRBV7-2 and TRBJ2-5; weak D call: TRBD1 (6 bases). V lost 5 bases and J 3 bases, leaving 10 bases between the germline ends. The CDR3 runs to 13 residues. Germline CDR1 SGHTA, CDR2 FQGNSA. CDR3 in DNA: TGTGCCAGCAGCCTCCGGACAGAAGAGACCCAGTACTTC. Protein: CASSLRTEETQYF.

The gene calls are TRBV3-1 (or the pseudogene TRBV3-2) and TRBJ2-1; tentative D call: TRBD2 (5 bases). Germline V gives CDR1 LGHDT, CDR2 YNNKEL (reference sequence). CDR3 length equals 13 residues. V dropped 0 bases and J dropped 7 bases, with 7 bases sitting between them. The CDR3 reads CASSQDGENEQFF. CDR3 bases: TGTGCCAGCAGCCAAGATGGGGAGAATGAGCAGTTCTTC.

The chain is built from TRBV6-1 and TRBJ1-4; D gene uncertain. Trimming removed 2 bases at V and 7 bases at J, with 14 bases between. CDR1 and CDR2 (germline): MNHNS, SASEGT. CDR3 size: 15 residues. CDR3 coding DNA: TGTGCCAGCAGTGAATTGGCAGGAGGTGGTGAAAAACTGTTTTTT. Its translation is CASSELAGGGEKLFF.

The rearrangement links TRBV6-4 to TRBJ2-1, with D perhaps TRBD2 (6 bases). The germline CDR1 and CDR2 sequences are MRHNA and SNTAGT. This CDR3 spans 15 amino acids. V gave up 3 bases and J gave up 9 bases, with 18 bases separating them. DNA of the CDR3: TGTGCCAGCAGTGAGACTATGGGGGGTCAGGGTGAGCAGTTCTTC. It translates to CASSETMGGQGEQFF.

There are a few counts of this clone. This chain connects TRBV30 to TRBJ2-2; 8 bases line up with TRBD2. Germline CDR1 GTSNPN, CDR2 SVGIG (reference sequence). J was trimmed by 2 bases and V by 5 bases; bases with no gene match: 7. The CDR3 is made up of 15 amino acids. Written as DNA, the CDR3 is TGTGCCTGGGGAATTAGCGGGGATAACACCGGGGAGCTGTTTTTT. This encodes CAWGISGDNTGELFF.

The gene calls are TRBV6-5 and TRBJ1-6; weak D call: TRBD1 (5 bases). V dropped 2 bases and J dropped 4 bases, with 12 bases sitting between them. In germline, CDR1 is MNHEY, CDR2 SVGAGI. The CDR3 loop spans 16 amino acids. CDR3 amino acids: CASSYRYRNYNSPLHF. The DNA of the CDR3 is TGTGCCAGCAGTTACCGCTACAGGAATTATAATTCACCCCTCCACTTT.

The rearrangement joins TRBV5-3 to TRBJ2-7; D unclear. TRBV5-3 is placed among ORFs of uncertain function. Trimming took off 6 bases at V and 4 bases at J, with 20 bases between the two ends. This CDR3 has 15 amino acids. CDR3 sequence: CARKRPGSERYEQYF. The CDR3 DNA is TGTGCCAGAAAACGGCCCGGGTCAGAGAGGTACGAGCAGTACTTC.

This clone was detected only once. The chain couples TRBV6-5 to TRBJ1-6; D is possibly TRBD1 (5 bases). The V and J ends lost 6 bases and 6 bases respectively, with 12 bases between them. The CDR3 spans 14 residues. Germline assignment: CDR1 MNHEY and CDR2 SVGAGI. In DNA form, the CDR3 reads TGTGCCAGCAGCCAAGGGGCCGTTAATTCACCCCTCCACTTT. Its protein product is CASSQGAVNSPLHF.

This chain joins TRBV4-3 and TRBJ2-7; D ambiguous. V gave up 2 bases and J gave up 4 bases, with 15 bases separating them. CDR1 and CDR2 from the germline V gene are LGHNA and YSLEER. The CDR3 has 15 amino acids. The CDR3 nucleotides read TGCGCCAGCAGCCAAAAACGCCAGGCTTATTACGAGCAGTACTTC. Its protein is CASSQKRQAYYEQYF.

The CDR3 DNA reads TGTGCCACTCGGGGGTCCAATGAGCAGTTCTTC. It specifies CATRGSNEQFF. The genes are TRBV24-1 and TRBJ2-1, with a tentative D call TRBD2 (6 bases). The CDR3 runs to 11 residues. Trimming removed 10 bases at V and 6 bases at J, with 9 bases between. CDR1 KGHDR and CDR2 SFDVKD come from the germline V gene.

Points on this clone: Other nucleotide sequences in the sample specify the same CDR3. The rearrangement uses TRBV4-3 and TRBJ2-7; 9 positions agree with TRBD1. Trimming at V came to 4 bases and at J to 3 bases, leaving 4 bases not matched to a gene. The length of the CDR3 is 14 residues. CDR1 LGHNA and CDR2 YSLEER come from the germline V gene. CDR3 sequence: CASSPGTGNYEQYF. The CDR3 DNA sequence: TGCGCCAGCAGCCCGGGGACAGGGAACTACGAGCAGTACTTC.

The chain recombines TRBV7-2 with TRBJ1-3; D not certain. Germline CDR1 is SGHTA and CDR2 is FQGNSA. The ends were cut back, 1 base at V and 0 bases at J, with 7 bases in the middle. There are 15 residues in the CDR3. The DNA for the CDR3 is TGTGCCAGCAGCTTAGATCCTCCCTCTGGAAACACCATATATTTT. Its translation: CASSLDPPSGNTIYF. The full variable domain, in which reference TRBV7-2 and TRBJ1-3 provide the parts outside the CDR3, is GAGVSQSPSNKVTEKGKDVELRCDPISGHTALYWYRQSLGQGLEFLIYFQGNSAPDKSGLPSDRFSAERTGGSVSTLTIQRTQQEDSAVYLCASSLDPPSGNTIYFGEGSWLTVV.

The chain recombines TRBV30 with TRBJ1-2; 10 nucleotides line up with TRBD1. The V gene's germline CDR1 is GTSNPN and CDR2 SVGIG (reference sequence). This CDR3 is 13 amino acids long. Trimming took 2 bases from V and 5 from J; bases not matched to a gene: 2. CDR3 in DNA: TGTGCCTGGAGTACGGACAGGGGGTATGGCTACACCTTC. This encodes CAWSTDRGYGYTF.

This chain links TRBV6-2 or TRBV6-3 with TRBJ1-5; a possible D gene is TRBD1 (5 bases). Germline V CDR1 and CDR2: MNHEY, SVGEGT. The V end was cut by 5 bases, the J end by 4 bases, with 15 bases between. This CDR3 spans 15 amino acids. Here the CDR3 reads CASSRTFLGNQPQHF. The CDR3 DNA is TGTGCCAGCAGTCGGACATTCTTGGGAAATCAGCCCCAGCATTTT.

The V and J genes are TRBV30 and TRBJ1-1; D possibly corresponds to TRBD1 (5 bases). The CDR3 has 13 amino acids. V lost 0 bases to trimming and J lost 10 bases, with 15 bases between them. CDR1 and CDR2 (germline): GTSNPN, SVGIG (reference sequence). CDR3: CAWSVMGGLRAFF. CDR3 bases: TGTGCCTGGAGTGTAATGGGGGGATTGCGAGCTTTCTTT.